Listed here are 28 T cell receptor beta chains from one sample, sequenced in a study of T cell repertoires in aging, cancer and after chemotherapy. The template was genomic DNA from peripheral blood, not RNA. Rearranged V-D-J TRB sequences were amplified with a mixed TRB-A/B primer pool. TCRdb analysed the multiplex PCR reads with MiXCR anew, one entry per CDR3 protein. The repertoire holds 9,000 to 9,500 distinct CDR3 sequences, with 34% as singletons. Input material: blood. The receptor set was obtained from a human donor in good health.

This clonotype was seen just once. The chain joins TRBV6-5 to TRBJ2-1; TRBD1 or TRBD2 may be the D gene (5 bases each). V was clipped by 2 bases and J by 0 bases, with 14 bases between them. The CDR3 is made up of 17 amino acids. Per the germline V gene, CDR1 is MNHEY and CDR2 is SVGAGI. The CDR3: CASSYGGNSSSYNEQFF. The CDR3 DNA sequence: TGTGCCAGCAGTTACGGGGGAAACAGTAGCTCCTACAATGAGCAGTTCTTC.

The rearrangement uses TRBV20-1 and TRBJ1-2, with D maybe TRBD1 (6 bases). Germline V gene lookup returns CDR1 DFQATT and CDR2 SNEGSKA (reference sequence). With 7 bases removed from V and 5 bases from J, the gap between germline ends came to 20 bases. This CDR3 comprises 14 residues. The CDR3 sequence: CSGKRGEDSYGYTF. CDR3 sequence (DNA): TGCAGTGGAAAGAGGGGGGAAGATTCTTATGGCTACACCTTC.

By its share, this clonotype is medium-sized. The chain recombines TRBV29-1 with TRBJ1-2, with D perhaps matching TRBD1 (6 bases). From germline, CDR1 is SQVTM and CDR2 ANQGSEA. The CDR3 length is 11 residues. Deletions cut 3 bases from V and 4 bases from J, with 6 bases between. CDR3 coding DNA: TGCAGCGTTGACAGGGGCTATGGCTACACCTTC. Amino acids: CSVDRGYGYTF.

In its sample, this clonotype was seen once. One junction end disagrees with the germline gene, perhaps due to a read error. The CDR3 reads CATSRGGGGNEEFF. The CDR3 coding sequence is TGTGCCACCAGCAGAGGAGGAGGGGGGAATGAGGAGTTCTTC. The rearrangement uses TRBV15 and TRBJ2-1, with D possibly called TRBD1 or TRBD2 (6 bases each). Germline lookup yields CDR1 LNHNV and CDR2 YYDKDF (reference sequence). The CDR3 contains 14 residues.

In this sample, this clonotype turned up a few times. The gene calls are TRBV30 and TRBJ1-2; 7 nucleotides line up with TRBD1. Unmatched junction bases numbered 10, after V lost 4 bases and J lost 8 bases. There are 13 residues in the CDR3. Germline CDR1 reads GTSNPN; CDR2 reads SVGIG (reference sequence). This chain's CDR3 is CAWTTGQVGGYTF. The CDR3 DNA follows: TGTGCCTGGACAACCGGACAGGTGGGCGGCTACACCTTC.

Within the sample, this clonotype is medium-sized. The chain employs TRBV6-5 and TRBJ1-3, with no clear D. The CDR3 has 15 residues. Trimming pared 5 bases from V and 1 base from J, leaving 12 bases between. The germline V gene has CDR1 MNHEY and CDR2 SVGAGI. CDR3 protein: CASSLSTWSGNTIYF. DNA for the CDR3: TGTGCCAGCAGTCTCTCAACGTGGTCTGGAAACACCATATATTTT.

The chain carries TRBV19 and TRBJ1-1; weak D call: TRBD1 (5 bases). V gave up 4 bases and J gave up 11 bases, with 26 bases separating them. Germline V gene data show CDR1 as LNHDA and CDR2 as SQIVND (reference sequence). The CDR3 contains 16 residues. CDR3 protein: CASSSRVFARGDSAFF. The DNA of the CDR3 is TGTGCCAGTAGTAGCAGGGTTTTTGCGAGGGGTGATTCGGCTTTCTTT.

This sequence joins TRBV5-6 and TRBJ2-7; D is unresolved. CDR1 SGHDT and CDR2 YYEEEE come from the germline V gene. The CDR3 totals 13 residues. V lost 8 bases and J 3 bases, leaving 15 bases between the germline ends. For the CDR3, the DNA is TGTGCCAGGAGACGGTCCGGCTACTACGAGCAGTACGTC. This codes for CARRRSGYYEQYV.

This clonotype was observed a few times. The chain is built from TRBV27 and TRBJ2-7, with D possibly TRBD2 on 7 matching bases. Germline V lookup: CDR1 MNHEY, CDR2 SMNVEV (reference sequence). Deletions cut 6 bases from V and 4 bases from J, with 13 bases between. The CDR3 sequence is 13 residues long. The CDR3 DNA is TGTGCCAGCAGAAGGGGGGAGGGATACGAGCAGTACTTC. Amino acids: CASRRGEGYEQYF.

This clonotype was seen a few times. The rearrangement uses TRBV11-1 and TRBJ2-2, with D unresolved. There are 16 residues in the CDR3. Germline V gene lookup returns CDR1 SGHAT and CDR2 FQDESV (reference sequence). V gave up 1 base and J gave up 7 bases, with 16 bases separating them. The CDR3 coding sequence is TGTGCCAGCAGCTTAGGGACCATCATCATCGGCGGGGAGCTGTTTTTT. This translates into CASSLGTIIIGGELFF.

J is TRBJ2-1 and V is TRBV6-5, with 7 bases lining up with TRBD2. Germline V gene sequence: CDR1 MNHEY, CDR2 SVGAGI. This CDR3 has 16 amino acids. V gave up 5 bases and J gave up 4 bases; unmatched junction bases: 11. The CDR3 loop is CASSEMDERGYNEQFF. CDR3 in DNA: TGTGCCAGCAGTGAAATGGACGAGCGGGGATACAATGAGCAGTTCTTC.

This rearrangement joins TRBV6-6 to TRBJ1-4; a weak D match, TRBD1 (5 bases). CDR1 and CDR2 (germline): MNHNY, SVGAGI (reference sequence). V lost 4 bases and J 7 bases, leaving 7 bases between the germline ends. The CDR3 sequence is 12 residues long. CDR3 DNA: TGTGCCAGCAGTTGGGACCGTGAAAAACTGTTTTTT. This translates into CASSWDREKLFF.

This clonotype was seen a handful of times. This chain uses TRBV6-2 or TRBV6-3 with TRBJ2-4; a weak D match, TRBD2 (5 bases). The V and J ends lost 4 bases and 6 bases respectively, with 10 bases between them. CDR1 is MNHEY, CDR2 SVGEGT, per germline. The CDR3 totals 13 residues. The CDR3 region has the DNA TGTGCCAGCAGTTGGACGGACTCAAACATTCAGTACTTC. This codes for CASSWTDSNIQYF.

The rearrangement joins TRBV5-6 to TRBJ1-5; 7 nucleotides match TRBD1. Per germline, CDR1 SGHDT and CDR2 YYEEEE. The CDR3 spans 14 residues. V shed 5 bases and J 3 bases; nucleotides not matched to a gene: 5. The chain's CDR3 is CASSLDRANQPQHF. In DNA, the CDR3 is TGTGCCAGCAGTTTAGACAGGGCCAATCAGCCCCAGCATTTT.

This clonotype was picked up a small number of times. The chain uses TRBV12-3 or TRBV12-4 and TRBJ1-1; a possible D gene is TRBD1 (6 bases). The CDR3 spans 14 residues. V was trimmed by 4 bases and J by 0 bases, leaving 9 bases between them. CDR3 region: CASSYRTVNTEAFF. CDR3 in DNA: TGTGCCAGCAGTTATAGGACAGTGAACACTGAAGCTTTCTTT.

Note on this clonotype: The conserved final phenylalanine or tryptophan is absent from the CDR3, which likely points to a read error. The gene calls are TRBV6-5 and TRBJ2-7, with D possibly matching TRBD2 (5 bases). Deletions cut 0 bases from V and 2 bases from J, with 8 bases between. In germline, CDR1 is MNHEY, CDR2 SVGAGI. The CDR3 loop spans 14 amino acids. The CDR3 loop is CASSYSTGTYEQYL. In DNA form, the CDR3 reads TGTGCCAGCAGTTACTCGACCGGGACCTACGAGCAGTACCTC.

This clonotype has just a few counts. The chain has TRBV7-2 and TRBJ1-1, with unresolved D. V gave up 5 bases and J gave up 1 base, with 8 bases separating them. This CDR3 contains 13 residues. Germline-derived CDR1 and CDR2 are SGHTA and FQGNSA. CDR3 nucleotides: TGTGCCAGCAGCGTTTGGGGGAACACTGAAGCTTTCTTT. It yields the protein CASSVWGNTEAFF.

The rearrangement links TRBV5-4 to TRBJ1-2; the D gene is possibly TRBD1 (5 bases). Germline V gene sequence: CDR1 SGHNT, CDR2 YYREEE (reference sequence). V lost 2 bases and J 8 bases, leaving 19 bases between the germline ends. The CDR3 consists of 15 residues. CDR3 sequence (DNA): TGTGCCAGCAGCTTCCGGGACGGGGGGTTCAAGGGCTACACCTTC. Protein product: CASSFRDGGFKGYTF.

This clonotype was detected only a few times. The chain couples TRBV4-2 to TRBJ2-1; 7 positions match TRBD1. Germline loops: CDR1 LGHNA, CDR2 YNFKEQ. Trimming cost V 4 bases and J 3 bases; bases outside gene matches: 9. There are 16 residues in the CDR3. The CDR3 reads CASSPQTGTDYNEQFF. In nucleotides, the CDR3 is TGTGCCAGCAGCCCTCAGACCGGGACAGACTACAATGAGCAGTTCTTC.

This clonotype has only a few counts. V gene TRBV19 combines with J gene TRBJ1-6; D gene ambiguous. Germline V gene sequence: CDR1 LNHDA, CDR2 SQIVND (reference sequence). This CDR3 region has 14 residues. V was trimmed by 7 bases and J by 2 bases, leaving 9 bases between them. CDR3 coding DNA: TGTGCCAGTAACGAGGGCACCTATAATTCACCCCTCCACTTT. Translated, it gives CASNEGTYNSPLHF.

This clonotype has only a few counts. This chain links TRBV11-3 with TRBJ2-1; D remains unclear. Per germline, CDR1 SGHNT and CDR2 YENEEA. Trimming left V 2 bases short and J 12 bases short, with 11 bases between. This CDR3 comprises 12 residues. Written as DNA, the CDR3 is TGTGCCAGCAGCTTAACTCCGGCCGTGCAGTTCTTC. Its translation is CASSLTPAVQFF.

This chain uses TRBV5-8 with TRBJ1-4; 7 bases are a match to TRBD1. With 1 base clipped from V and 5 bases from J, the junction kept 11 bases outside the gene matches. Germline loops: CDR1 SGHTS, CDR2 YDEGEE. This CDR3 spans 17 amino acids. In DNA, the CDR3 is TGTGCCAGCAGCTTGAATAGGGGGACAGACAGAAATGAAAAACTGTTTTTT. Encoded protein: CASSLNRGTDRNEKLFF.

The chain links TRBV20-1 to TRBJ1-5; 11 nucleotides align to TRBD1. V trimming: 3 bases; J trimming: 6 bases; junction bases outside the gene matches: 7. The CDR3 has 15 amino acids. Germline CDR1 reads DFQATT; CDR2 reads SNEGSKA (reference sequence). The CDR3 DNA reads as TGCAGTGCTAGTCCGAGGACAGGGGGCGGTCAGCCCCAGCATTTT. Residues: CSASPRTGGGQPQHF.

This chain uses TRBV7-2 with TRBJ2-1; TRBD2 matches 7 bases. V gave up 5 bases and J gave up 0 bases; unmatched junction bases: 7. CDR1 is SGHTA, CDR2 FQGNSA, per germline. The length of the CDR3 is 16 residues. CDR3 loop: CASSQRGPNSYNEQFF. CDR3 coding DNA: TGTGCCAGCAGCCAGCGGGGCCCAAACTCCTACAATGAGCAGTTCTTC.

This clonotype has just a few counts. The gene calls are TRBV20-1 and TRBJ1-2; 8 bases line up with TRBD1. There are 19 residues in the CDR3. With V trimmed by 0 bases and J by 4 bases, 19 bases remained unmatched. Germline V gene data show CDR1 as DFQATT and CDR2 as SNEGSKA (reference sequence). This CDR3 reads CSARDIGPAGGQRIYGYTF. CDR3 coding DNA: TGCAGTGCTAGAGATATCGGGCCGGCAGGGGGCCAACGTATCTATGGCTACACCTTC.

This clonotype is labeled as medium-sized. V and J are TRBV30 and TRBJ1-4; tentatively, D is TRBD1 (5 bases). Germline CDR1 is GTSNPN and CDR2 is SVGIG (reference sequence). The CDR3 runs to 14 residues. V was cut by 2 bases and J by 6 bases, with 13 bases left in between. The CDR3 DNA follows: TGTGCCTGGAGTACCGATGGGGGTTATGAAAAACTGTTTTTT. Amino acid sequence: CAWSTDGGYEKLFF.

This clonotype appeared a few times. The chain employs TRBV13 and TRBJ2-1; the D is unclear. Trimming removed 5 bases at V and 1 base at J, with 9 bases between. Germline loops: CDR1 PRHDT, CDR2 FYEKMQ (reference sequence). This CDR3 is built from 14 residues. The CDR3: CASSPSGSYNEQFF. CDR3 sequence (DNA): TGTGCCAGCAGCCCGTCCGGGTCCTACAATGAGCAGTTCTTC.

The chain uses TRBV5-5 and TRBJ1-1; D is uncertain. CDR1 and CDR2 (germline): SGHKS, YYEKEE (reference sequence). V lost 3 bases to trimming and J lost 9 bases, with 12 bases between them. This CDR3 has 12 amino acids. In nucleotides, the CDR3 is TGTGCCAGCAGCTCGTTTAGCGGGCAAGCTTTCTTT. Translated, it gives CASSSFSGQAFF.